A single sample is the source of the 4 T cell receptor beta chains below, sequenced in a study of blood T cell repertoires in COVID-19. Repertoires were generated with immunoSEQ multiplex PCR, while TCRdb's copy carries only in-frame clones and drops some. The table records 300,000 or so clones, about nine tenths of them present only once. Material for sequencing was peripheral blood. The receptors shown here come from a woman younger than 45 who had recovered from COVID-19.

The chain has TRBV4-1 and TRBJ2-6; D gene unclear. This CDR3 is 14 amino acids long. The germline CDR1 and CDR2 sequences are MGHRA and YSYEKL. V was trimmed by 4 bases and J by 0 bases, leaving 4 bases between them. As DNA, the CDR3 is TGCGCCAGCAGCCTCAACTCTGGGGCCAACGTCCTGACTTTC. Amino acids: CASSLNSGANVLTF.

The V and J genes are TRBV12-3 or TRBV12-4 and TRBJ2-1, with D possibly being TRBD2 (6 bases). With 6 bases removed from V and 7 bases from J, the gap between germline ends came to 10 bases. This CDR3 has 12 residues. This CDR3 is CASRDYWNEQFF. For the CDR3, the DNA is TGTGCCAGCAGGGACTACTGGAATGAGCAGTTCTTC.

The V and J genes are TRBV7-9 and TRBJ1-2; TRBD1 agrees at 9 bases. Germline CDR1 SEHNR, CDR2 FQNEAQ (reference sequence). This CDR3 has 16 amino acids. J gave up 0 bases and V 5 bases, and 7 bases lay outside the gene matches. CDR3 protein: CASSRRQGVANYGYTF. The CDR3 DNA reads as TGTGCCAGCAGCAGACGACAGGGGGTTGCTAACTATGGCTACACCTTC.

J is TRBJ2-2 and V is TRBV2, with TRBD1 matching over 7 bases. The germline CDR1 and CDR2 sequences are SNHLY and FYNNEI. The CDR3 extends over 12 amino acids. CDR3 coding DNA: TGTGCAAAAAGGGGGCAGGCCGGGGAGCTGTTTTTT. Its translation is CAKRGQAGELFF. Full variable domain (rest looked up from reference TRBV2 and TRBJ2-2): EPEVTQTPSHQVTQMGQEVILRCVPISNHLYFYWYRQILGQKVEFLVSFYNNEISEKSEIFDDQFSVERPDGSNFTLKIRSTKLEDSAMYFCAKRGQAGELFFGEGSRLTVL.